A single sample is the source of the 18 T cell receptor beta chains below, sequenced in a study of preoperative IRX-2 immunotherapy in early breast cancer. Indicated treatment: preoperative locoregional IRX-2 cytokine immunotherapy. Produced via immunoSEQ multiplex PCR; TCRdb's table is partial and in-frame only. The table has tens of thousands of clones, 75% to 90% seen once. This specimen consisted of lymph node tissue, obtained after IRX-2 immunotherapy. These receptor sequences come from a human donor with breast cancer.

The chain is built from TRBV19 and TRBJ1-6; the match to TRBD1 covers 11 bases. Germline trimming cut 3 bases from V and 9 bases from J; bases unmatched to any gene: 4. Germline values: CDR1 LNHDA, CDR2 SQIVND (reference sequence). The CDR3 totals 15 residues. The CDR3 DNA is TGTGCCAGTAGTATTACGGGACAGGGGGGTTCACCCCTCCACTTT. Amino acids: CASSITGQGGSPLHF.

The chain recombines TRBV14 with TRBJ2-5; maybe TRBD2 (5 bases). The germline CDR1 and CDR2 sequences are SGHDN and FVKESK. V shed 2 bases and J shed 5 bases, with 15 bases lying between them. CDR3 length: 15 residues. This CDR3 reads CASSQTRASRETQYF. For the CDR3, the DNA is TGTGCCAGCAGCCAAACGCGGGCTAGTAGGGAGACCCAGTACTTC.

The chain carries TRBV1 and TRBJ2-3; the table's D call of TRBD2 was not tested on the DNA. TRBV1 is assigned pseudogene status. This CDR3 region has 18 residues. This CDR3 is CASSPRATSGGSTDTQYF. CDR3 coding DNA: TGCGCCAGCAGCCCCCGAGCGACTAGCGGGGGAAGCACAGATACGCAGTATTTT.

This rearrangement joins TRBV19 to TRBJ2-1; no clear D gene. The CDR3 is 15 residues long. Per germline, CDR1 LNHDA and CDR2 SQIVND (reference sequence). V was trimmed by 6 bases and J by 0 bases, leaving 12 bases between them. In DNA, the CDR3 is TGTGCCAGTAGCCAGTCCCTGAGCTCCTACAATGAGCAGTTCTTC. Its protein is CASSQSLSSYNEQFF.

The rearrangement uses TRBV19 and TRBJ2-3, with D perhaps matching TRBD2 (5 bases). V gave up 6 bases and J gave up 7 bases, with 17 bases separating them. Germline V CDR1 and CDR2: LNHDA, SQIVND (reference sequence). The CDR3 contains 14 residues. The CDR3 DNA is TGTGCCAGTAGCACGGTCTCCTCGGGGAATACGCAGTATTTT. Its protein product is CASSTVSSGNTQYF.

This clone was picked up a small number of times. The rearrangement joins TRBV14 to TRBJ2-2; D is ambiguous. The CDR3 is 13 residues long. The germline V gene has CDR1 SGHDN and CDR2 FVKESK. Deletions cut 1 base from V and 3 bases from J, with 3 bases between. This CDR3 reads CASSQVHTGELFF. CDR3 sequence (DNA): TGTGCCAGCAGCCAAGTGCACACCGGGGAGCTGTTTTTT.

The sample holds a few counts of this clone. V and J are TRBV11-3 and TRBJ1-2, with D perhaps matching TRBD1 (5 bases). Germline CDR1 is SGHNT and CDR2 is YENEEA. V lost 5 bases to trimming and J lost 4 bases, with 14 bases between them. The CDR3 is made up of 14 amino acids. The CDR3 is CASSPSRGSYGYTF. In nucleotides, the CDR3 is TGTGCCAGCAGCCCCTCTCGGGGGTCCTATGGCTACACCTTC.

The V and J genes are TRBV25-1 and TRBJ1-4; TRBD1 might be the D (5 bases). This CDR3 comprises 13 residues. V gave up 4 bases and J gave up 10 bases, with 13 bases separating them. Germline lookup yields CDR1 MGHDK and CDR2 SYGVNS. CDR3 DNA: TGTGCCAGCAGTGCAGGGCTATTGGGAAAACTGTTTTTT. Its protein product is CASSAGLLGKLFF. The variable domain in full, with the rest retrieved from reference TRBV25-1 and TRBJ1-4, is EADIYQTPRYLVIGTGKKITLECSQTMGHDKMYWYQQDPGMELHLIHYSYGVNSTEKGDLSSESTVSRIRTEHFPLTLESARPSHTSQYLCASSAGLLGKLFFGSGTQLSVL.

The V and J genes are TRBV6-8 and TRBJ2-7, with 8 nucleotides matching TRBD1. The CDR3 contains 15 residues. Germline loops: CDR1 MNHGY, CDR2 SAAAGT. V shed 5 bases, J shed 3 bases, and the junction held 9 bases outside the gene matches. CDR3: CASSAYRGAGYEQYF. The DNA of the CDR3 is TGTGCCAGCAGTGCCTACAGGGGGGCCGGCTACGAGCAGTACTTC.

This clone has a handful of counts. The rearrangement joins TRBV6-8 to TRBJ2-7; TRBD2 agrees at 13 bases. The germline V gene encodes CDR1 MNHGY and CDR2 SAAAGT. The ends lost 6 bases at V and 5 bases at J; junction bases unmatched: 1. This CDR3 is 13 amino acids long. The CDR3 protein is CASRLAGGHEQYV. The CDR3, as DNA: TGTGCCAGCAGACTAGCGGGGGGGCACGAGCAGTACGTC.

V and J are TRBV19 and TRBJ1-1, with TRBD1 matching 9 bases. Germline CDR1 LNHDA, CDR2 SQIVND (reference sequence). This CDR3 is built from 15 residues. Unmatched junction bases numbered 8, after V lost 4 bases and J lost 5 bases. CDR3 in amino acids: CASSTRQGVGTEAFF. CDR3 in DNA: TGTGCCAGTAGTACTCGACAGGGGGTGGGTACTGAAGCTTTCTTT.

The gene calls are TRBV29-1 and TRBJ2-7; 7 bases align to TRBD2. V shed 6 bases, J shed 4 bases, and the junction held 6 bases outside the gene matches. This CDR3 has 12 amino acids. Per germline, CDR1 SQVTM and CDR2 ANQGSEA. The CDR3 DNA follows: TGCAGCGTCTCCAGCGGGGTGTACGAGCAGTACTTC. Translating gives CSVSSGVYEQYF.

This clone was seen a handful of times. The chain combines TRBV6-8 with TRBJ1-3; D is uncertain. The CDR3 has 13 residues. V was clipped by 10 bases and J by 3 bases, with 13 bases between them. CDR1 is MNHGY, CDR2 SAAAGT, per germline. For the CDR3, the DNA is TGTGCCACTGGGCGCTCGGATGGAAACACCATATATTTT. Amino acid sequence: CATGRSDGNTIYF.

There are a few counts of this clone. V gene TRBV11-3 combines with J gene TRBJ2-2; 8 positions agree with TRBD1. V gave up 5 bases and J gave up 5 bases; unmatched junction bases: 10. This CDR3 is built from 16 residues. From germline, CDR1 is SGHNT and CDR2 YENEEA. Here the CDR3 DNA reads TGTGCCAGCAGCCCGTCCCAGGGGGCGCGGACCGGGGAGCTGTTTTTT. Its protein is CASSPSQGARTGELFF. The full variable domain, its missing parts supplied by reference TRBV11-3 and TRBJ2-2, is EAGVVQSPRYKIIEKKQPVAFWCNPISGHNTLYWYLQNLGQGPELLIRYENEEAVDDSQLPKDRFSAERLKGVDSTLKIQPAELGDSAVYLCASSPSQGARTGELFFGEGSRLTVL.

DNA for the CDR3: TGTGCCAGCAGTTCCCGTTCCCGTACAGGGAACTATGGCTACACCTTC. Translated: CASSSRSRTGNYGYTF. The chain links TRBV28 to TRBJ1-2; D is possibly TRBD1 (6 bases). Per the germline V gene, CDR1 is MDHEN and CDR2 is SYDVKM. The CDR3 consists of 16 residues. V lost 4 bases to trimming and J lost 2 bases, with 17 bases between them.

The chain couples TRBV6-7 to TRBJ2-7, with 9 bases matching TRBD1. TRBV6-7 is an open reading frame, and its role is uncertain. V lost 6 bases to trimming and J lost 1 base; unmatched junction nucleotides: 4. CDR3 size: 14 residues. In DNA form, the CDR3 reads TGTGCCAGCAGATCGACAGGGGGGTCCTACGAGCAGTACGTC. Translated: CASRSTGGSYEQYV.

The V and J genes are TRBV19 and TRBJ1-1, with no clear D. CDR3 length: 14 amino acids. Trimming cost V 3 bases and J 4 bases, with 12 bases left between them. Germline V gene sequence: CDR1 LNHDA, CDR2 SQIVND (reference sequence). The CDR3 region has the DNA TGTGCCAGTAGTATTCAAACTGGGAGCACTGAAGCTTTCTTT. Its translation: CASSIQTGSTEAFF.

The gene calls are TRBV6-8 and TRBJ1-5, with TRBD1 as a possible D gene (5 bases). This CDR3 spans 15 amino acids. CDR1 MNHGY and CDR2 SAAAGT come from the germline V gene. V was shortened by 8 bases and J by 0 bases, with 14 bases between the two germline ends. The CDR3 reads CASGGLQDSNQPQHF. CDR3 nucleotides: TGTGCCAGCGGGGGTCTACAAGATAGCAATCAGCCCCAGCATTTT.